This T cell receptor (beta chain) was found in a study of cytomegalovirus exposure and HLA in healthy donors. Whole-study context: In a previous analysis, 110 million or so unique TCR beta sequences were found from 150 million to 200 million T cells.

With 60 Vbeta and 13 Jbeta primers, the PCR was carried out. The table came from immunoSEQ multiplex PCR; TCRdb's copy has only in-frame clones and leaves some out. The table shows roughly 180,000 clones, with approximately 81% occurring only once. The CDR3 sequence is 16 residues long. The junction had 4 bases not matched to a gene; V was cut back by 2 bases and J by 2 bases. Germline V gene lookup returns CDR1 MNHEY and CDR2 SVGAGI. Study-wide results and caveats: Overall, roughly 170 TCR beta chains were annotated as cytomegalovirus-associated.

With regard to this clone: Antigen: not known.

The clonotype comes from a female donor in good health and CMV-seronegative. The chain is built from TRBV6-5 and TRBJ2-1; 9 bases map to TRBD2. Material: PBMCs. CDR3 protein: CASSYGLAGPYNEQFF. CDR3 nucleotides: TGTGCCAGCAGTTACGGGCTAGCGGGGCCCTACAATGAGCAGTTCTTC.